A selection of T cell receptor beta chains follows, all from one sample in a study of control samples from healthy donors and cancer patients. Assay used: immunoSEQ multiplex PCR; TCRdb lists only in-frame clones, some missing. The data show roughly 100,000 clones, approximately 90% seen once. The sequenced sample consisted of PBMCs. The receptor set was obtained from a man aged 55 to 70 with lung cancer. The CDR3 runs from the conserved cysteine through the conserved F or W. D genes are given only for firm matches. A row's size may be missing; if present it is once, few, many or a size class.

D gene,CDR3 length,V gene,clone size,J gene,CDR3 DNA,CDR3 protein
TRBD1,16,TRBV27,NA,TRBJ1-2,TGTGCCAGCAGTACCAGGGGGCTCGCCGACTTGGGTGGCTACACCTTC,CASSTRGLADLGGYTF
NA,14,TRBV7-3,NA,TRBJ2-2,TGTGCCAGCAGCTTAACGACAGACACCGGGGAGCTGTTTTTT,CASSLTTDTGELFF
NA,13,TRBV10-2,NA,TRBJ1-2,TGCGCCAGCAGTTCCCGGGCGTGGGGTGGCTACACCTTC,CASSSRAWGGYTF
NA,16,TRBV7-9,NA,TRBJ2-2,TGTGCCAGCAGCTTAGGGCGGGGGCCGAACACCGGGGAGCTGTTTTTT,CASSLGRGPNTGELFF
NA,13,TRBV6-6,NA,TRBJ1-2,TGTGCCAGCAGTTTTGGACAGAACTATGGCTACACCTTC,CASSFGQNYGYTF
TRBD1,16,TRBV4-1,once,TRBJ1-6,TGCGCCAGCAGCCTAGAAAACAGGGGCTTTAATTCACCCCTCCACTTT,CASSLENRGFNSPLHF
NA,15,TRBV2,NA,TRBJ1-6,TGTGCCAGCACCTGGTATGGGGAAAGGAGTTCACCCCTCCACTTT,CASTWYGERSSPLHF
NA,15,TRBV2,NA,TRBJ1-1,TGTGCCAGCAGAAAGATTGTCGGGAGGAACACTGAAGCTTTCTTT,CASRKIVGRNTEAFF
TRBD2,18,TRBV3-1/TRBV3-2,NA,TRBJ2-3,TGTGCCAGCAGCCAAACTAGCGGGGGGCTCCCCAGCACAGATACGCAGTATTTT,CASSQTSGGLPSTDTQYF
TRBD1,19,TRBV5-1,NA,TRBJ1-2,TGCGCCAGCAGCTCCAGTGGGGTAGCCAGGGGGCAGCGGAACTATGGCTACACCTTC,CASSSSGVARGQRNYGYTF
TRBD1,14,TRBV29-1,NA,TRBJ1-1,TGCAGCGGAACCGGACAGGGCGCGAACACTGAAGCTTTCTTT,CSGTGQGANTEAFF
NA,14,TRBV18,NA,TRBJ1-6,TGTGCCAGCTCGTCGGCAGGGGAGCGTTCACCCCTCCACTTT,CASSSAGERSPLHF
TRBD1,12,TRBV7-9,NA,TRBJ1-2,TGTGCCAGCAGACTTTCCGACAGGGTGAGCACCTTC,CASRLSDRVSTF
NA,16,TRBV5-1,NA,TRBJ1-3,TGCGCCAGCAGCACCCTGTCGGATCACTCTGGAAACACCATATATTTT,CASSTLSDHSGNTIYF
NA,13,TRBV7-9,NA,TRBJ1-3,TGTGCCAGCAGCTTGCGTTCTGGAAACACCATATATTTT,CASSLRSGNTIYF
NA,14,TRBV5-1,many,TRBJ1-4,TGCGCCAGCAGCTTAGGGCAGCCGCAAAGAAAACTGTTTTTT,CASSLGQPQRKLFF
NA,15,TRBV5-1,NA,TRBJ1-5,TGCGCCAGCAGCTGGGAAGGGGCTAAAGGACAGCCCCAGCATTTT,CASSWEGAKGQPQHF
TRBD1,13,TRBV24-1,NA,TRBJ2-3,TGTGCCACCAACAGGGGGGTGGAGGGTACGCAGTATTTT,CATNRGVEGTQYF